This T cell receptor beta chain was retrieved from a study of technical replicates of blood from several donors. Profiling relied on immunoSEQ multiplex PCR, and the TCRdb table lists in-frame clones only, not all of them. The sample lists around 83,000 clones; approximately 91% were seen once. The germline V and J ends were trimmed by 6 bases and 0 bases, with 14 bases remaining between them. Per the germline V gene, CDR1 is LNHDA and CDR2 is SQIVND (reference sequence). The CDR3 is 16 residues long. Specimen: T cells isolated from PBMCs. The sequence was obtained from a human donor in good health. Some clones in this sample may be carry-over from other donors' samples. This sequence joins TRBV19 and TRBJ1-4; D is possibly TRBD1 (6 bases). CDR3 DNA sequence: TGTGCCAGTAGAAGCATTGGGACAACAACTAATGAAAAACTGTTTTTT. Its translation: CASRSIGTTTNEKLFF.